This entry describes one T cell receptor beta chain. The antigen this receptor binds is unknown. The record has no base qualities; no much larger clone is one base away. V is reduced by 6 bases and J by 7 bases, leaving a spacing of 22 bases between them. CDR1 and CDR2 were assigned from the germline V gene as MDHEN and SYDVKM. The CDR3 starts with the cysteine, ends with the phenylalanine, and has 16 residues. The only DNA kept is the CDR3, 48 bases in frame from the first base. This sample was taken from a study of blood T cell repertoires in COVID-19 (dated by TCRdb to the early 2020s). Turning to the overall study: Samples covering the acute and convalescent phases of COVID-19 were provided by collaborators in the United States, Italy and Spain. The material from the prospective study consisted of cDNA or gDNA derived from T cells, B-cell-depleted T cells, or PBMCs. Subjects who had been exposed to COVID-19, were actively infected with it, or had recovered from it provided the deeply sampled blood TCRbeta repertoires that made up the dataset. The repertoires were released in a freely available public database intended as a resource for research on the immune response to SARS-CoV-2. Samples were obtained from the ongoing ImmuneRACE study (first 160 participants) and from approximately 1,200 subjects provided by 6 global collaborators. Sample metadata almost always included a de-identified subject ID, COVID-19 status, age in years and sex. HLA class I and class II types, where available, came from metadata supplied by the sample provider rather than from assay-based typing. Overall results and qualifications from the work: Clinical and demographic metadata were provided uncurated, with the amount varying by source and participant.

In Seattle, one collaborating source enrolled patients while the infection was active and tracked those patients longitudinally over the course of disease. Collaborating institutions collected whole blood in K2EDTA tubes following their own protocols. For TCRbeta analysis, collaborators shipped samples as frozen whole blood, isolated PBMCs, or DNA extracted from either of those sample types. TCRbeta CDR3 regions were amplified from genomic DNA by means of the immunoSEQ Assay, a bias-controlled multiplex PCR. The original methods were these. The number of nucleated cells in each sample was estimated by amplification of reference gene primers within the assay. Sequence reads were collapsed and filtered to measure the absolute abundance of every unique TCRbeta CDR3 rearrangement. For each sample, productive Simpson clonality was calculated by taking the square root of Simpson's diversity index across productive rearrangements. Imported from immuneACCESS, the table was reduced by TCRdb to in-frame sequences with V and J called. These copies leave out some clones; in studies compared against another copy, an unresolved V gene accounts for under half, and the cause of the remainder is not known. V and J calls and clone size come straight from that table; D and trimming were deduced from the DNA. For this sample the table gives about 440,000 clones, of which approximately 88% were detected only once. The biggest ten clones account for 10% to 15% of the sample.

The receptor chain draws on TRBV28 and TRBJ1-5, and perhaps TRBD1 as D gene, on 6 matching bases. Specimen: peripheral blood. The receptor comes from a woman aged 45-65 years with COVID-19, enrolled during active disease. The DNA is TGTGCCAGCAGAGAGATCATTTACAGGGTTCGACAGCCCCAGCATTTT. It translates as CASREIIYRVRQPQHF.